Listed below are T cell receptor beta chains from one sample, sequenced in a study of blood T cell repertoires in COVID-19. Libraries were prepared by immunoSEQ multiplex PCR; TCRdb keeps only in-frame clonotypes and omits some of them. This repertoire shows a few hundred thousand clones, over 75% found once; its top ten account for 1.5% to 2%. Sequencing used peripheral blood. The receptors shown here come from a man aged 35 to 55 with active or convalescent COVID-19. Both conserved end residues are part of each CDR3. D genes are given only for firm matches. Clone size is given for some rows only: seen once, a few or many times, or a class if the clone is expanded.

j_call v_call clone_size d_call cdr3_aa cdr3_nt
TRBJ1-4 TRBV28 NA NA CASSLFVAGRNEKLFF TGTGCCAGCAGTTTATTTGTGGCGGGACGCAATGAAAAACTGTTTTTT
TRBJ1-1 TRBV30 NA NA CAWSPLTGLMNTEAFF TGTGCCTGGAGTCCCCTGACAGGCCTTATGAACACTGAAGCTTTCTTT
TRBJ2-5 TRBV15 NA TRBD2 CATSRDPEAGHFQETQYF TGTGCCACCAGCAGAGATCCCGAAGCGGGGCACTTCCAAGAGACCCAGTACTTC
TRBJ1-2 TRBV5-4 NA TRBD1 CASSWGSTGGSYGYTF TGTGCCAGCAGCTGGGGAAGTACAGGGGGCAGTTATGGCTACACCTTC
TRBJ2-2 TRBV6-5 NA NA CASSYYSTTGELFF TGTGCCAGCAGTTATTATAGTACCACCGGGGAGCTGTTTTTT
TRBJ2-3 TRBV19 once TRBD1 CASSPGQGTDTQYF TGTGCCAGTAGTCCGGGACAGGGAACAGATACGCAGTATTTT
TRBJ2-3 TRBV5-1 NA NA CASSLSGPGTDTQYF TGCGCCAGCAGCTTGTCAGGGCCCGGCACAGATACGCAGTATTTT
TRBJ1-2 TRBV11-2 NA NA CASSLGGRGYGYTF TGTGCCAGCAGCTTAGGGGGGCGAGGCTATGGCTACACCTTC
TRBJ1-4 TRBV5-6 NA NA CASSLGVTNEKLFF TGTGCCAGCAGCCTAGGAGTAACTAATGAAAAACTGTTTTTT
TRBJ1-5 TRBV7-8 NA NA CASSLWQGNQPQHF TGTGCCAGCAGCTTATGGCAGGGCAATCAGCCCCAGCATTTT
TRBJ1-1 TRBV5-4 NA NA CASSLEQVSEAFF TGTGCCAGCAGCTTGGAACAGGTCTCTGAAGCTTTCTTT
TRBJ2-1 TRBV29-1 NA NA CSVEGPGLSYNEQFF TGCAGCGTTGAAGGGCCCGGGTTATCATACAATGAGCAGTTCTTC
TRBJ1-4 TRBV5-6 NA NA CASSLGGGNEKLFF TGTGCCAGCAGCTTGGGAGGGGGAAACGAAAAACTGTTTTTT
TRBJ2-1 TRBV3-1/TRBV3-2 NA NA CASSQDLRSGSYNEQFF TGTGCCAGCAGCCAAGATTTGCGGTCGGGCTCCTACAATGAGCAGTTCTTC
TRBJ1-5 TRBV4-1 NA NA CASSQSSGGQPQHF TGCGCCAGCAGCCAGTCCTCAGGTGGACAGCCCCAGCATTTT
TRBJ1-5 TRBV13 NA NA CASSSGQYSNQPQHF TGTGCCAGCAGCTCCGGACAATATAGCAATCAGCCCCAGCATTTT
TRBJ1-6 TRBV30 NA NA CAWMGPLGSPLHF TGTGCCTGGATGGGTCCGCTAGGTTCACCCCTCCACTTT
TRBJ1-2 TRBV7-2 once NA CASSLTGGTNYGYTF TGTGCCAGCAGCTTAACTGGCGGCACTAACTATGGCTACACCTTC
TRBJ1-5 TRBV27 NA NA CASSLTGPGQPQHF TGTGCCAGCAGCCTAACAGGGCCTGGTCAGCCCCAGCATTTT
TRBJ2-7 TRBV18 NA TRBD1 CASSPPTPGQDYEQYF TGTGCCAGCTCACCACCAACCCCGGGACAGGACTACGAGCAGTACTTC
TRBJ1-2 TRBV4-1 NA NA CASSQSRGRDGYTF TGCGCCAGCAGCCAGTCTAGGGGTCGCGATGGCTACACCTTC
TRBJ1-6 TRBV5-8 few NA CASSPPLRTGNSPLHF TGTGCCAGCAGCCCCCCTCTCCGAACAGGGAATTCACCCCTCCACTTT
TRBJ2-3 TRBV3-1/TRBV3-2 NA TRBD2 CASSQTLAGGTDTQYF TGTGCCAGCAGCCAGACGCTAGCGGGAGGTACAGATACGCAGTATTTT
TRBJ2-1 TRBV25-1 few TRBD2 CASSGWTSGSYNEQFF TGTGCCAGCAGTGGGTGGACTAGCGGGAGTTACAATGAGCAGTTCTTC
TRBJ1-1 TRBV28 NA TRBD1 CASTLGRAGGNTEAFF TGTGCCAGCACTCTAGGTAGGGCAGGGGGAAACACTGAAGCTTTCTTT
TRBJ2-1 TRBV27 NA TRBD1 CASRDRGLLNEQFF TGTGCCAGCAGGGACAGGGGGCTTTTAAATGAGCAGTTCTTC
TRBJ2-4 TRBV27 NA TRBD2 CASSGRTSGKNQKNIQYF TGTGCCAGCAGTGGTCGGACTAGCGGGAAGAACCAGAAAAACATTCAGTACTTC
TRBJ2-4 TRBV27 NA TRBD2 CASSFVRWREGLLLGIQYF TGTGCCAGCAGTTTTGTCCGGTGGCGGGAGGGCCTTTTATTGGGCATTCAGTACTTC
TRBJ1-2 TRBV24-1 NA TRBD1 CATSDPGQTYGYTF TGTGCCACCAGTGATCCGGGACAGACTTATGGCTACACCTTC
TRBJ1-1 TRBV3-1/TRBV3-2 once NA CASSQDQGSPGTEAFF TGTGCCAGCAGCCAAGATCAGGGATCCCCGGGCACTGAAGCTTTCTTT
TRBJ2-3 TRBV28 NA NA CASSSQRPTDTQYF TGTGCCAGCAGTTCCCAGCGGCCCACAGATACGCAGTATTTT
TRBJ2-1 TRBV9 few TRBD2 CASSGTSGSYNEQFF TGTGCCAGCAGCGGAACTAGCGGTTCTTACAATGAGCAGTTCTTC
TRBJ1-4 TRBV2 NA TRBD1 CASSGWTGGNEKLFF TGTGCCAGCAGTGGTTGGACAGGGGGCAACGAAAAACTGTTTTTT
TRBJ1-4 TRBV28 NA TRBD1 CASSISGGREKLFF TGTGCCAGCAGTATTTCAGGGGGAAGGGAAAAACTGTTTTTT
TRBJ2-4 TRBV28 NA TRBD1 CASSLGTGLAKNIQYF TGTGCCAGCAGTCTCGGGACAGGGCTAGCCAAAAACATTCAGTACTTC
TRBJ2-7 TRBV6-5 NA NA CASSYYWAGSYEQYF TGTGCCAGCAGTTACTATTGGGCGGGATCCTACGAGCAGTACTTC
TRBJ2-3 TRBV27 NA NA CASSNGGGTDTQYF TGTGCCAGCAGCAATGGAGGAGGCACAGATACGCAGTATTTT
TRBJ1-2 TRBV30 NA NA CAWSQRGGGTYGYTF TGTGCCTGGAGCCAACGCGGCGGGGGGACTTATGGCTACACCTTC
TRBJ1-5 TRBV4-2 NA TRBD1 CASSLHPTGEKHF TGTGCCAGCAGCCTCCACCCGACAGGGGAAAAGCATTTT
TRBJ1-1 TRBV5-5 NA NA CASRSEPGLGGTEAFF TGTGCCAGCAGATCAGAACCGGGACTCGGAGGGACTGAAGCTTTCTTT
TRBJ2-3 TRBV6-5 NA TRBD2 CASRETSGVTDTQYF TGTGCCAGCAGGGAGACTAGCGGGGTCACAGATACGCAGTATTTT
TRBJ2-3 TRBV30 NA TRBD2 CAWSGLAGTDTQYF TGTGCCTGGAGTGGACTAGCGGGAACAGATACGCAGTATTTT
TRBJ1-5 TRBV4-1 NA NA CASSQDSGGIDQPQHF TGCGCCAGCAGCCAAGATAGCGGTGGGATTGATCAGCCCCAGCATTTT
TRBJ2-1 TRBV11-2 NA NA CASSLEGGAREQFF TGTGCCAGCAGCTTAGAAGGTGGAGCTCGTGAGCAGTTCTTC
TRBJ2-3 TRBV20-1 NA TRBD2 CSASGGGGAADTQYF TGCAGTGCTAGTGGGGGCGGGGGGGCCGCAGATACGCAGTATTTT
TRBJ1-2 TRBV27 NA TRBD1 CASSFTGDHGYTF TGTGCCAGCAGTTTTACAGGGGATCATGGCTACACCTTC
TRBJ1-1 TRBV2 NA NA CASSLRNTEAFF TGTGCCAGCAGTCTCCGGAACACTGAAGCTTTCTTT
TRBJ2-1 TRBV5-4 NA NA CASTTPDVRVSDEQFF TGTGCCAGCACCACCCCCGACGTTCGAGTCAGCGATGAGCAGTTCTTC
TRBJ2-1 TRBV2 NA NA CASSVQDQAYNEQFF TGTGCCAGCAGTGTACAGGACCAGGCGTACAATGAGCAGTTCTTC
TRBJ1-2 TRBV5-1 NA NA CASSLDSRAHGYTF TGCGCCAGCAGCTTGGATTCGAGGGCGCATGGCTACACCTTC
TRBJ2-1 TRBV6-5 NA NA CASSYGGASYNEQFF TGTGCCAGCAGTTATGGCGGGGCCTCCTACAATGAGCAGTTCTTC